This record covers a single T cell receptor beta chain. This clonotype was seen at least ten times. The antigen this receptor binds is unknown. One base away there is no much larger clone; base qualities are not given. Data came from an Illumina NovaSeq 6000. Synthesis of TCR cDNA relied on 5'RACE template switching, a step that introduced a universal primer site along with unique molecular identifiers. Priming of cDNA synthesis was performed from both the TCR alpha and TCR beta constant segments. Two PCR steps were used to amplify libraries, with sample barcodes and sequencing adapters being added in the second step. Sequencing of libraries was done on Illumina HiSeq 2500 (2x100 bp) or NovaSeq (2x150 bp). The original pipeline was this. MIGEC handled demultiplexing of reads and collapsing into UMI consensus sequences, while MiXCR performed V(D)J alignment. Vaccine-responding clonotypes were identified with edgeR using replicate PBMC samples, with FDR below 0.01 and a log2 fold change above 5 up to day 15 being required. Each bulk clonotype was labeled CD4 or CD8 based on which sequenced repertoire, CD4 or CD8, contained the clonotype at higher abundance. The raw public reads went through TCRdb reprocessing: fastp at Q25, MiXCR clone calling, in-frame beta chains kept. For every CDR3 protein sequence, its rows merge into one entry that carries the most common genes and DNA. The V and J calls come from TCRdb's annotation, not from the publication. Across this sample there are 300,000 or so distinct CDR3 sequences, with about 4% seen only once. 20% to 25% of the sample comes from the top ten.

CDR1 and CDR2 (SGHRS, YFSETQ) derive from the germline V gene. Including the terminal cysteine and phenylalanine, the CDR3 comprises 17 residues. The read is trimmed to its CDR3 DNA, 51 bases read in frame from base 1. At the junction V is shortened by 0 bases and J by 5 bases; bases outside the gene matches: 10. This sample is drawn from a study of T cells after yellow fever vaccination (dated by TCRdb to about 2019). At the level of the whole study: The SMART-Seq v4 Ultra Low Input RNA kit was used to prepare libraries from fractions with low cell numbers. To follow T-cell clones before and after primary and booster YFV17D yellow fever vaccination, bulk TCR alpha and beta repertoires were sequenced over time. The cohort comprised two healthy male donors, one aged 18 to 30 and one aged 30 to 40 years. Blood samples were taken at several timepoints before and after primary and secondary immunization, and bulk PBMC replicates and cell subsets were isolated.

Overall study results and their limits: The secondary T-cell response was weaker than the primary response but faster, peaking on day 5 instead of day 15. After the booster, most of the clones that had expanded following primary vaccination were detected again (roughly 97% of CD4 and roughly 88% of CD8), which suggests that memory was broadly maintained. The study included only a couple of donors, which limits how far the findings can be generalized. A small fraction of clonotypes showed up in both the CD4 and CD8 compartments, probably as a result of convergent recombination. Because abundant contaminating clonotypes from the bulk population could be contained in FACS-sorted repertoires, computational filtering was required.

The treatment or condition label, as the study defines it: live attenuated yellow fever vaccine strain. At every blood-draw timepoint, two biological replicates of bulk PBMCs were collected. A standard Ficoll-Paque protocol was used to isolate PBMCs from peripheral blood. TriZol was used to extract RNA from bulk PBMCs, CD4 and CD8 fractions, and dextramer-positive and dextramer-negative fractions. Here the chain combines TRBV5-1 and TRBJ2-7; a stretch of 11 junction bases matches TRBD2. The clonotype was recovered from a man aged 18 to 30 who received the YFV17D yellow fever vaccine. The input for sequencing was PBMCs, taken 5 days after the yellow fever booster vaccination. The DNA is as follows: TGCGCCAGCAGCTTGGGTCCTAGCGGGGGGCCAGGGAACGAGCAGTACTTC. Translated, it gives CASSLGPSGGPGNEQYF.